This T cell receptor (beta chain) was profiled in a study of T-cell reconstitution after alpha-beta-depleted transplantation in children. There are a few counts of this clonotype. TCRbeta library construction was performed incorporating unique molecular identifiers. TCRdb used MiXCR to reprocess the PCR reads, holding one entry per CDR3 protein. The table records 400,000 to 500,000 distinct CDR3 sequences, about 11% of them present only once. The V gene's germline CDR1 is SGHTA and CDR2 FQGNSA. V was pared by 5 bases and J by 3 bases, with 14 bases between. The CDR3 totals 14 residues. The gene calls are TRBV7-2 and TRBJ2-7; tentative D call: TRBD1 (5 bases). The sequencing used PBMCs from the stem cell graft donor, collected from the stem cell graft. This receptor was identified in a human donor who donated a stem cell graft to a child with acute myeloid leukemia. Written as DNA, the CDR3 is TGTGCCAGCAGCGTCACAGGTGCCTACTACGAGCAGTACTTC. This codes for CASSVTGAYYEQYF.